The 5 T cell receptor beta chains below come from one sample, sequenced in a study of regulatory T cells in long-lasting Graves disease. Described time point: persistent/refractory GD, antithyroid drugs over 5 years with positive TRAb. The TCR library was made from RNA extracted from PBMCs. HTBI primers from iRepertoire and Arm-PCR of CDR3 regions yielded the TCR beta libraries. TCRdb used MiXCR to reprocess the multiplex PCR reads, holding one entry per CDR3 protein. The data show around 460,000 distinct CDR3 sequences, 20% to 25% seen once. Sequenced here: peripheral blood mononuclear cells (PBMCs), sampled when the disease was refractory, from a patient treated with antithyroid drugs. The receptor source for this set is a female donor with Graves disease.

The genes are TRBV7-2 and TRBJ1-2; 8 bases align to TRBD1. J gave up 4 bases and V 4 bases, and 8 bases lay outside the gene matches. Germline V gives CDR1 SGHTA, CDR2 FQGNSA. CDR3 length: 15 residues. DNA for the CDR3: TGTGCCAGCAGCTCCTCCGGGACAGGCGCCTATGGCTACACCTTC. Residues: CASSSSGTGAYGYTF. The variable domain in full, completed from reference TRBV7-2 and TRBJ1-2, reads GAGVSQSPSNKVTEKGKDVELRCDPISGHTALYWYRQSLGQGLEFLIYFQGNSAPDKSGLPSDRFSAERTGGSVSTLTIQRTQQEDSAVYLCASSSSGTGAYGYTFGSGTRLTVV.

This clonotype was observed many times. V gene TRBV7-2 combines with J gene TRBJ2-7; 7 bases match TRBD2. J gave up 6 bases and V 1 base, and 3 bases lay outside the gene matches. This CDR3 contains 13 residues. The germline CDR1 and CDR2 sequences are SGHTA and FQGNSA. CDR3: CASSLGEGTEQYF. As DNA, the CDR3 is TGTGCCAGCAGCTTAGGGGAGGGAACCGAGCAGTACTTC.

This chain joins TRBV19 and TRBJ1-2; 10 bases map to TRBD1. The CDR3 extends over 16 amino acids. Per the germline V gene, CDR1 is LNHDA and CDR2 is SQIVND (reference sequence). V lost 3 bases, J lost 8 bases, and 12 bases stayed unmatched. CDR3 sequence: CASSISPETGGMGYTF. CDR3 DNA: TGTGCCAGTAGTATCTCCCCGGAGACAGGGGGCATGGGCTACACCTTC.

This clonotype was detected ten times or more. This sequence joins TRBV20-1 and TRBJ2-7; tentative D call: TRBD2 (5 bases). The germline CDR1 and CDR2 sequences are DFQATT and SNEGSKA (reference sequence). The CDR3 runs to 13 residues. The V end lost 5 bases, the J end lost 3 bases, and 14 bases lay between the germline ends. Here the CDR3 reads CSAPLSGDYEQYF. CDR3 nucleotide sequence: TGCAGTGCTCCCTTGAGCGGCGACTACGAGCAGTACTTC.

This clonotype has just one count. A clone one base away is much larger, so this may be a read error. The chain has TRBV28 and TRBJ2-2; 9 bases agree with TRBD1. CDR3 length equals 17 residues. Germline V lookup: CDR1 MDHEN, CDR2 SYDVKM. With 3 bases clipped from V and 6 bases from J, the junction kept 11 bases outside the gene matches. CDR3 nucleotides: TGTGCCAGCAGTTTCCCCTCGGGACAGGGCAACGCCGGGGAGCTGTTTTTT. This translates into CASSFPSGQGNAGELFF.